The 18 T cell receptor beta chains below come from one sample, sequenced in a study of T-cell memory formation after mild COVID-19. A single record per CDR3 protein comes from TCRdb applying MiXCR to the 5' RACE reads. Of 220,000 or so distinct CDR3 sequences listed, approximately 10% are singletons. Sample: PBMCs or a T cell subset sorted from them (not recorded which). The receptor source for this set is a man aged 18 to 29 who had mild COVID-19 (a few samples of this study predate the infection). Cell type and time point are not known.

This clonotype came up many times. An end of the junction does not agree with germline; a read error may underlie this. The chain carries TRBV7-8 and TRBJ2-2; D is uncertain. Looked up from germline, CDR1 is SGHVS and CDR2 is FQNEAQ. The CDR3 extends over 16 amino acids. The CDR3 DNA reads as TGTGCCAGCATCTTACAGACTGTCGCGAACACCGGGGAGCTGTTTTTT. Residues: CASILQTVANTGELFF. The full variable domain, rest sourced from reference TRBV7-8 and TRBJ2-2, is GAGVSQSPRYKVAKRGQDVALRCDPISGHVSLFWYQQALGQGPEFLTYFQNEAQLDKSGLPSDRFFAERPEGSVSTLKIQRTQQEDSAVYLCASILQTVANTGELFFGEGSRLTVL.

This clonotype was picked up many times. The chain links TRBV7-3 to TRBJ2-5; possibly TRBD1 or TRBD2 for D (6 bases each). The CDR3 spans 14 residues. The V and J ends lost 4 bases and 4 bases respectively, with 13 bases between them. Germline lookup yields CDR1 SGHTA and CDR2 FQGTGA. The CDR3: CASSYRGQGETQYF. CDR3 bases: TGTGCCAGCAGCTACCGGGGGCAAGGAGAGACCCAGTACTTC.

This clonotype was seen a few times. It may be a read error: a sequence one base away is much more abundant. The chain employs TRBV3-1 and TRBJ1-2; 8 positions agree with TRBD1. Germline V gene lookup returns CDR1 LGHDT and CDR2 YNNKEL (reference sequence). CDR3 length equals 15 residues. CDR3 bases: TGTGCCAGCAGCCGAAGAGGGACAGGCGCTTATGGCGACACCTTC. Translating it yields CASSRRGTGAYGDTF.

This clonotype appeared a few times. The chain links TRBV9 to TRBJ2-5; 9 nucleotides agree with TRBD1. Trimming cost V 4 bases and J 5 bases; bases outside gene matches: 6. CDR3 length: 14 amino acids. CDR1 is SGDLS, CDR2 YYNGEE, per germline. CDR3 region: CASSPNRGRETQYF. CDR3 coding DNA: TGTGCCAGCAGCCCAAACAGGGGGCGGGAGACCCAGTACTTC. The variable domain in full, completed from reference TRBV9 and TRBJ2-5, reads DSGVTQTPKHLITATGQRVTLRCSPRSGDLSVYWYQQSLDQGLQFLIQYYNGEERAKGNILERFSAQQFPDLHSELNLSSLELGDSALYFCASSPNRGRETQYFGPGTRLLVL.

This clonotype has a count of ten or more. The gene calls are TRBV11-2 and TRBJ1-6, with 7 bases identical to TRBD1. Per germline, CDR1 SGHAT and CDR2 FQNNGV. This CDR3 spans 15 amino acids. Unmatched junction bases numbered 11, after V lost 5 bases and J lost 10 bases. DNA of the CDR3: TGTGCCAGCAGCCCATCAAGACAGGGCTTATCACCCCTCCACTTT. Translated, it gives CASSPSRQGLSPLHF. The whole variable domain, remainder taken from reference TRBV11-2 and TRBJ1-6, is EAGVAQSPRYKIIEKRQSVAFWCNPISGHATLYWYQQILGQGPKLLIQFQNNGVVDDSQLPKDRFSAERLKGVDSTLKIQPAKLEDSAVYLCASSPSRQGLSPLHFGNGTRLTVT.

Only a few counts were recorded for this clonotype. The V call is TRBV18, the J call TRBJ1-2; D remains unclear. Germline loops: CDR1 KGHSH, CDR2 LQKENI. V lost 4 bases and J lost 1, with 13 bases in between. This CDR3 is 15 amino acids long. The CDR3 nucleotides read TGTGCCAGCTCACTTCGGACGGAAGTTAACTATGGCTACACCTTC. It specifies CASSLRTEVNYGYTF.

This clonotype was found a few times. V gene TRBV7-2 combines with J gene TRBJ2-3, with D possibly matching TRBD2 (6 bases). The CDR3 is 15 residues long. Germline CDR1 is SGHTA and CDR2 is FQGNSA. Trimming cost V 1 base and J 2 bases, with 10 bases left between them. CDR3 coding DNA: TGTGCCAGCAGCTTAGGGACGGGAGTCACAGATACGCAGTATTTT. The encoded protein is CASSLGTGVTDTQYF. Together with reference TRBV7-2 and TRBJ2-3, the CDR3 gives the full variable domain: GAGVSQSPSNKVTEKGKDVELRCDPISGHTALYWYRQSLGQGLEFLIYFQGNSAPDKSGLPSDRFSAERTGGSVSTLTIQRTQQEDSAVYLCASSLGTGVTDTQYFGPGTRLTVL.

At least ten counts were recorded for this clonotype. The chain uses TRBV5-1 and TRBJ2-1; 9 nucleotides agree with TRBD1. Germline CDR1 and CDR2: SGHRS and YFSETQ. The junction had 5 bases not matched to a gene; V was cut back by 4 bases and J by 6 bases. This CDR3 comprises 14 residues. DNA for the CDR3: TGCGCCAGCAGCCGGGACAGGGCCCTCAATGAGCAGTTCTTC. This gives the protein CASSRDRALNEQFF.

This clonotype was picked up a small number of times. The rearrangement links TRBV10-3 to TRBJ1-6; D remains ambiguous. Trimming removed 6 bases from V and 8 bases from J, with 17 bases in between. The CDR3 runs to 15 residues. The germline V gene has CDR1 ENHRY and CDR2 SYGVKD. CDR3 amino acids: CAISKAADLDSPLHF. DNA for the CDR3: TGTGCCATCAGCAAGGCGGCGGATCTCGATTCACCCCTCCACTTT.

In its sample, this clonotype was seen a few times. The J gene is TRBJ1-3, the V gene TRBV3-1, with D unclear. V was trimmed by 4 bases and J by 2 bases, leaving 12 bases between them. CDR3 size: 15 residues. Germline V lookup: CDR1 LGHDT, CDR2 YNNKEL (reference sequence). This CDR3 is CASSPGLMAGNTIYF. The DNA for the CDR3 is TGTGCCAGCAGCCCCGGATTAATGGCTGGAAACACCATATATTTT. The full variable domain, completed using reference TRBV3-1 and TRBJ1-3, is DTAVSQTPKYLVTQMGNDKSIKCEQNLGHDTMYWYKQDSKKFLKIMFSYNNKELIINETVPNRFSPKSPDKAHLNLHINSLELGDSAVYFCASSPGLMAGNTIYFGEGSWLTVV.

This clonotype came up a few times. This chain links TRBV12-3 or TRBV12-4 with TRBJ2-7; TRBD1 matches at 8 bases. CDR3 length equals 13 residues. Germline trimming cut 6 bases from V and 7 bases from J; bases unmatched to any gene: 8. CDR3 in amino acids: CASSLDRAGEQYV. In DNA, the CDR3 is TGTGCCAGCAGCTTGGACAGGGCGGGTGAGCAGTACGTC.

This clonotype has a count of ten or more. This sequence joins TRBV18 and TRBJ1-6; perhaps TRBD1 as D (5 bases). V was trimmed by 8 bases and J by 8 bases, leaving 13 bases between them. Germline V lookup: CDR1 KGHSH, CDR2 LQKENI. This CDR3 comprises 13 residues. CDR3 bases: TGTGCCAGCAGCCCCGGGGGTGATTCACCCCTCCACTTT. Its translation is CASSPGGDSPLHF.

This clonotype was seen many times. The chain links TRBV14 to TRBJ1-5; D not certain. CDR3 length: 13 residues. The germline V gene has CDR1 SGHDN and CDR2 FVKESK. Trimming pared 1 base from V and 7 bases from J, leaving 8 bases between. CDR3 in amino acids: CASSQGLGQPQHF. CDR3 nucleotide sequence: TGTGCCAGCAGCCAAGGATTAGGGCAGCCCCAGCATTTT.

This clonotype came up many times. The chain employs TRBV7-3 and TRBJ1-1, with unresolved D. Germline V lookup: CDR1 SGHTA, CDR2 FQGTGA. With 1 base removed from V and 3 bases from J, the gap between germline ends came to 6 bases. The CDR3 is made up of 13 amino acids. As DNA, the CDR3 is TGTGCCAGCAGCTTAATCAAAGACACTGAAGCTTTCTTT. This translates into CASSLIKDTEAFF.

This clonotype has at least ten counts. The CDR3 nucleotides read TGCGCCAGCAGCTTAATGGGACAGGGGGCCAACACTGAAGCTTTCTTT. This sequence encodes CASSLMGQGANTEAFF. The rearrangement uses TRBV5-1 and TRBJ1-1; TRBD1 agrees at 12 bases. The length of the CDR3 is 16 residues. Trimming took 2 bases from V and 2 from J; bases not matched to a gene: 4. Germline CDR1 SGHRS, CDR2 YFSETQ. Filled out from reference TRBV5-1 and TRBJ1-1, the complete variable domain reads KAGVTQTPRYLIKTRGQQVTLSCSPISGHRSVSWYQQTPGQGLQFLFEYFSETQRNKGNFPGRFSGRQFSNSRSEMNVSTLELGDSALYLCASSLMGQGANTEAFFGQGTRLTVV.

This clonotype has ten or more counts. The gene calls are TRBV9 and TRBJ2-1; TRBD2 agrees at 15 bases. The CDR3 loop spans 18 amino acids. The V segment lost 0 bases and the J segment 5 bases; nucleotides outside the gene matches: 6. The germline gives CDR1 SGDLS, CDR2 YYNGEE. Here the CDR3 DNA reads TGTGCCAGCAGCGTAGGGACTAGCGGGGGGGTATTACACAATGAGCAGTTCTTC. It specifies CASSVGTSGGVLHNEQFF.

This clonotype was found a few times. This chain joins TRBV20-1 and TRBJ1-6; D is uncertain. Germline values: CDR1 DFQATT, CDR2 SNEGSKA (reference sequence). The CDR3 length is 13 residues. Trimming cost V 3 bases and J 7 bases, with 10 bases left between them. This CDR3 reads CSASKDLNSPLHF. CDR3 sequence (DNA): TGCAGTGCTAGCAAGGACCTAAATTCACCCCTCCACTTT.

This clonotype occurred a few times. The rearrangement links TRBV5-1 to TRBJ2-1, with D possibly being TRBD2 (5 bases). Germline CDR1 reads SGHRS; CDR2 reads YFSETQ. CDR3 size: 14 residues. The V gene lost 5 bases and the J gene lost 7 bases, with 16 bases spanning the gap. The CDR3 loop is CASRPSLGFNEQFF. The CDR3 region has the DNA TGCGCCAGCAGACCTAGCCTAGGATTTAATGAGCAGTTCTTC.